This entry is about one TCR beta chain. The antigen is not known. Assay execution proceeded at the deep level. As handled by the study authors: ImmunoSEQ supplied junction-only sequences lacking quality scores, so filtering was different. Libraries were prepared by immunoSEQ multiplex PCR; TCRdb keeps only in-frame clonotypes and omits some of them. The V and J calls and clone size come from that table; D and trimming were worked out from the DNA. Of more than 2,000,000 clones listed, 80% to 95% are singletons. The data originate from a study of shared clonotypes between healthy human individuals. V dropped 5 bases and J dropped 3 bases, with 17 bases sitting between them. Germline values: CDR1 MDHEN, CDR2 SYDVKM. The CDR3 is 15 amino acids. Points from the study as a whole: Relative to clonotypes present in all four donors, those not shared had lower generation probabilities.

The chain is built from TRBV28 and TRBJ2-7; the D gene is possibly TRBD1 (6 bases). The source of this sequence is a man younger than 30 in good health. Some clones in this sample may be carry-over from other donors' samples. Sequenced sample: naive CD4+ T cells from PBMCs. Noted subset: CD45RA+ positively selected. CDR3: CASSLPGQPVYEQYF. The DNA of the CDR3 is TGTGCCAGCAGTCTACCCGGACAGCCTGTCTACGAGCAGTACTTC.